Below, 2 T cell receptor beta chains from the same sample are listed, as sequenced in a study of cytomegalovirus exposure and HLA in healthy donors. PCR involved 60 Vbeta and 13 Jbeta primers. Here immunoSEQ multiplex PCR was the method, and the copy in TCRdb shows in-frame clones only, minus some. The data show 150,000 to 200,000 clones, nearly 80% seen once. Sample: PBMCs. These receptors were collected from a man in his forties in good health and CMV-seropositive.

The gene calls are TRBV5-4 and TRBJ1-1; possible D gene TRBD1, 5 bases. Germline loops: CDR1 SGHNT, CDR2 YYREEE (reference sequence). The CDR3 is 13 residues long. Trimming removed 6 bases from V and 5 bases from J, with 14 bases in between. CDR3 protein: CASTIRGWTEAFF. CDR3 bases: TGTGCCAGCACCATCCGGGGGTGGACTGAAGCTTTCTTT.

The rearrangement links TRBV7-9 to TRBJ2-1; 7 bases are shared with TRBD2. CDR1 is SEHNR, CDR2 FQNEAQ, per germline (reference sequence). This CDR3 region has 19 residues. Trimming at V came to 0 bases and at J to 6 bases, leaving 17 bases not matched to a gene. CDR3 in DNA: TGTGCCAGCAGCTTAGCACGGGCTAGCGGCCGACTCTCAGGCAATGAGCAGTTCTTC. This encodes CASSLARASGRLSGNEQFF. Looking up the rest from reference TRBV7-9 and TRBJ2-1 gives the full variable domain: DTGVSQNPRHKITKRGQNVTFRCDPISEHNRLYWYRQTLGQGPEFLTYFQNEAQLEKSRLLSDRFSAERPKGSFSTLEIQRTEQGDSAMYLCASSLARASGRLSGNEQFFGPGTRLTVL.